This T cell receptor beta chain stems from a study of human CD4 T cells and Enterobacteriaceae. Generated by immunoSEQ multiplex PCR, the TCRdb table keeps only in-frame clones and is missing some. The table lists tens of thousands of clones, approximately 82% of them singletons. The memory gate held CD4+ cells that were not CD45RA+CCR7+CD95- naive cells, over 95% pure. The CDR3 spans 14 residues. Germline V lookup: CDR1 SGDLS, CDR2 YYNGEE. Trimming shortened V by 1 base and J by 2 bases, and 6 bases separated the two germline ends. This receptor was taken from a human donor in good health. The chain recombines TRBV9 with TRBJ2-2; the D is unclear. Input material: memory CD4+ T cells from blood. The CDR3 region has the DNA TGTGCCAGCAGCGTACAGTTTAACACCGGGGAGCTGTTTTTT. Its translation: CASSVQFNTGELFF.